These T cell receptor beta chains were read from a single sample in a study of Ad26.COV2.S vaccination and SARS-CoV-2 variants. Sequenced by immunoSEQ multiplex PCR; TCRdb stores in-frame clones only, minus some. This repertoire shows about 330,000 clones, 90% found once; its top ten account for 5.5%. Specimen: peripheral blood, collected in a trial of Ad26.COV2.S vaccine versus placebo. These receptors were obtained from a person aged 18-60 years who received the Ad26.COV2.S COVID-19 vaccine or a placebo. CDR3s include the opening cysteine and the closing phenylalanine or tryptophan. The D gene is left open where the match is weak. Some rows have no size entry. The others give once, few or many, or a class for an expanded clone.

>.|.|TRBV19|TRBJ2-1
CASSHGRPNNEQFF
TGTGCCAGCTCACACGGACGGCCGAACAATGAGCAGTTCTTC
>.|TRBD1|TRBV27|TRBJ1-5
CASSPGQGPEQPQHF
TGTGCCAGCAGCCCGGGACAGGGGCCCGAGCAGCCCCAGCATTTT
>.|TRBD1|TRBV18|TRBJ1-6
CASSPRDSYASPLHF
TGTGCCAGCTCCCCCCGGGACAGCTATGCGTCACCCCTCCACTTT
>few|.|TRBV25-1|TRBJ2-3
CASTRESVDVNSTDTQYF
TGTGCCAGCACCCGGGAGTCCGTGGATGTGAATTCTACAGATACGCAGTATTTT
>.|.|TRBV7-2|TRBJ1-2
CASSVYREFYGYTF
TGTGCCAGCAGCGTATACAGGGAATTCTATGGCTACACCTTC
>.|TRBD2|TRBV2|TRBJ2-3
CASSEYGGGGTDTQYF
TGTGCCAGCAGTGAATACGGCGGGGGGGGCACAGATACGCAGTATTTT
>.|TRBD1|TRBV6-2/TRBV6-3|TRBJ1-2
CASRPSNVGTGDGYTF
TGTGCCAGCAGGCCTTCCAACGTCGGGACAGGGGATGGCTACACCTTC
>.|.|TRBV5-6|TRBJ1-1
CASSLSGPDTEAFF
TGTGCCAGCAGCTTGTCAGGGCCAGACACTGAAGCTTTCTTT
>.|TRBD2|TRBV24-1|TRBJ2-3
CATSDSSGGRDTQYF
TGTGCCACCAGTGATTCTAGCGGGGGACGGGATACGCAGTATTTT
>.|.|TRBV12-5|TRBJ1-1
CASGVASGPGFEAFF
TGTGCTAGTGGTGTAGCCTCAGGCCCGGGATTTGAAGCTTTCTTT
>.|TRBD2|TRBV11-3|TRBJ2-1
CASSPRTSGSTRNEQFF
TGTGCCAGCAGCCCCCGGACTAGCGGGAGCACGAGGAATGAGCAGTTCTTC
>.|.|TRBV19|TRBJ1-6
CASKKAVNSPLHF
TGTGCCAGTAAGAAGGCGGTTAATTCACCCCTCCACTTT
>few|.|TRBV6-5|TRBJ1-2
CASRTLQGNNYGYTF
TGTGCCAGCAGAACCCTACAAGGGAATAACTATGGCTACACCTTC
>.|.|TRBV3-1/TRBV3-2|TRBJ1-3
CASSQGNSGNTIYF
TGTGCCAGCAGCCAGGGGAATTCTGGAAACACCATATATTTT
>few|.|TRBV27|TRBJ1-5
CASALWINQPQHF
TGTGCCAGTGCCTTATGGATTAATCAGCCCCAGCATTTT
>.|.|TRBV19|TRBJ2-4
CASSIGYRADIQYF
TGTGCCAGTAGTATAGGTTACAGGGCGGACATTCAGTACTTC
>.|.|TRBV6-5|TRBJ1-3
CASRVLGGDTIYF
TGTGCCAGCAGGGTCCTCGGCGGCGACACCATATATTTT
>.|.|TRBV4-1|TRBJ1-1
CASSASSGELSFGNTEAFF
TGCGCCAGCAGCGCCTCCTCAGGGGAACTGAGTTTCGGGAACACTGAAGCTTTCTTT
>few|.|TRBV5-8|TRBJ2-7
CASSLESPYEQYF
TGTGCCAGCTCCCTGGAGAGCCCCTACGAGCAGTACTTC
>few|.|TRBV12-1|TRBJ2-2
CASSFEEASLGCNTGELFF
TGTGCCAGCAGCTTCGAAGAGGCTAGCTTGGGGTGTAACACCGGGGAGCTGTTTTTT
>.|.|TRBV18|TRBJ2-2
CASSPMSDGELFF
TGTGCCAGCTCACCAATGTCAGACGGGGAGCTGTTTTTT
>.|.|TRBV7-2|TRBJ1-1
CASSLWGERTEAFF
TGTGCCAGCAGCTTATGGGGGGAGAGAACTGAAGCTTTCTTT